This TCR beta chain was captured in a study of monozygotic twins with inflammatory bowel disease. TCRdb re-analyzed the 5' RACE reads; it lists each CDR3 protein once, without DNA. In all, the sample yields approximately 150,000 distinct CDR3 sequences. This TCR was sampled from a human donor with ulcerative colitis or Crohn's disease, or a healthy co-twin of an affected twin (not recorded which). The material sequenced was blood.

The CDR3 protein is CASSRPPGANTEAFF. The rearrangement links TRBV6-1 to TRBJ1-1; there is no DNA to check the TCRdb D call of TRBD1. Germline V gene data show CDR1 as MNHNS and CDR2 as SASEGT. This CDR3 contains 15 residues.